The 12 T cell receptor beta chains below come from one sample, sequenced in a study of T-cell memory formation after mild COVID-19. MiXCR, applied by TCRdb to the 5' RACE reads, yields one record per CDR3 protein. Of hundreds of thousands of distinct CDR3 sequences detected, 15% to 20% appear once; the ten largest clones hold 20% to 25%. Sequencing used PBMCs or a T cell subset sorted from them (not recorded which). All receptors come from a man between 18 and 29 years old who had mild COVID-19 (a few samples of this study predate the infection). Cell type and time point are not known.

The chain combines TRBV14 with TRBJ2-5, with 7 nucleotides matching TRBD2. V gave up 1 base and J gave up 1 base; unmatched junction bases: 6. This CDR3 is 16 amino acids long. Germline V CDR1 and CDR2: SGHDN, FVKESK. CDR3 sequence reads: CASSQVPWEGQETQYF. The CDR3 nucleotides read TGTGCCAGCAGCCAAGTCCCCTGGGAGGGCCAAGAGACCCAGTACTTC.

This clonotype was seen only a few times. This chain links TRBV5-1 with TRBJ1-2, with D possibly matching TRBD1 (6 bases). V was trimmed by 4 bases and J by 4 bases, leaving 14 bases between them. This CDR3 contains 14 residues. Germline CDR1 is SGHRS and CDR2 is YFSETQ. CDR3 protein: CASSPWTETYGYTF. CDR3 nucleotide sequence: TGCGCCAGCAGCCCTTGGACAGAGACCTATGGCTACACCTTC.

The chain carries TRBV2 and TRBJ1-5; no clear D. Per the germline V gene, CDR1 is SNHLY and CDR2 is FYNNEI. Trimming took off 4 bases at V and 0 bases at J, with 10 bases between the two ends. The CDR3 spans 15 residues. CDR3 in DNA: TGTGCCAGCAGTGGGGTAGGTTCTAGCAATCAGCCCCAGCATTTT. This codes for CASSGVGSSNQPQHF.

The CDR3 DNA is TGTGCCAGCAGCTTAGGGGTCGGGGATTCCTACAATGAGCAGTTCTTC. Translation gives CASSLGVGDSYNEQFF. The V call is TRBV7-6, the J call TRBJ2-1, with D perhaps TRBD2 (5 bases). Trimming shortened V by 1 base and J by 1 base, and 11 bases separated the two germline ends. The CDR3 runs 16 residues. Germline values: CDR1 SGHVS, CDR2 FNYEAQ.

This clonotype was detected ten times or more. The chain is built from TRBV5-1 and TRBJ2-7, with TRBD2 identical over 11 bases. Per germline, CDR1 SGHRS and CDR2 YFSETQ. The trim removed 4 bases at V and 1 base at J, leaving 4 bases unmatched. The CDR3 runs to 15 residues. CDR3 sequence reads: CASSGTSGGSYEQYF. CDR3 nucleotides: TGCGCCAGCAGCGGTACTAGCGGGGGTTCCTACGAGCAGTACTTC.

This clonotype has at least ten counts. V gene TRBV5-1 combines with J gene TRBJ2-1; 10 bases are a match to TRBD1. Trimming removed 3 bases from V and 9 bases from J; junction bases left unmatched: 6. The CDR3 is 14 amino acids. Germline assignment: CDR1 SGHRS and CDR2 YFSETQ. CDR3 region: CASSSGTGVGEQFF. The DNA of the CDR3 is TGCGCCAGCAGCTCGGGGACAGGGGTCGGTGAGCAGTTCTTC.

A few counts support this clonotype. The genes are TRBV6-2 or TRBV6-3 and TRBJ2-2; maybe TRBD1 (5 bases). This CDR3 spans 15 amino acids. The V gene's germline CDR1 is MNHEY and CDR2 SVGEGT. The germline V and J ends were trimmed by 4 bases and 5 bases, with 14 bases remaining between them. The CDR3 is CASSLLTGSTGELFF. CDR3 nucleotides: TGTGCCAGCAGTTTGCTTACAGGCTCGACCGGGGAGCTGTTTTTT.

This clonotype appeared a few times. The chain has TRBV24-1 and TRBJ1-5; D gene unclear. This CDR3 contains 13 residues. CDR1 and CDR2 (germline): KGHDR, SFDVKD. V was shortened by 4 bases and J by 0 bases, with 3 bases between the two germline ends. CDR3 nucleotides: TGTGCCACCAGTGACTTTAGCAATCAGCCCCAGCATTTT. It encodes CATSDFSNQPQHF.

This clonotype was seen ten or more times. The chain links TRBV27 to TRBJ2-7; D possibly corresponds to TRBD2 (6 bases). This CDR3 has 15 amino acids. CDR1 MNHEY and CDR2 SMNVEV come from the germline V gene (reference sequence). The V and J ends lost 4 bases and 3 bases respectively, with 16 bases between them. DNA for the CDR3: TGTGCCAGCAGTTCGTCCGGGACGGGAGACTACGAGCAGTACTTC. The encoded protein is CASSSSGTGDYEQYF.

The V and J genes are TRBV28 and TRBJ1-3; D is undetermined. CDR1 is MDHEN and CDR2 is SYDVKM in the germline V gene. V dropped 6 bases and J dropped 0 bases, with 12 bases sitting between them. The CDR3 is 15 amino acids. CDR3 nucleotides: TGTGCCAGCAGACGACGGACCCACTCTGGAAACACCATATATTTT. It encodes CASRRRTHSGNTIYF.

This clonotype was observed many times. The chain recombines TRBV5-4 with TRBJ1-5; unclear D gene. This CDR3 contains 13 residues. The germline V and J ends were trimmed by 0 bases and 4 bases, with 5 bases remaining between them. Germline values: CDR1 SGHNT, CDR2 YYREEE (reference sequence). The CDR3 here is CASSLAPNQPQHF. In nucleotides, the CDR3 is TGTGCCAGCAGCTTGGCCCCGAATCAGCCCCAGCATTTT.

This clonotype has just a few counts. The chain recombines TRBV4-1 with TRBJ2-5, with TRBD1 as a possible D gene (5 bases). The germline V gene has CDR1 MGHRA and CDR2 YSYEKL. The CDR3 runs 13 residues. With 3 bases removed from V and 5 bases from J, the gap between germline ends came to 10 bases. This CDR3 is CASSHQGAETQYF. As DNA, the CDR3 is TGCGCCAGCAGCCACCAGGGTGCCGAGACCCAGTACTTC.